This is a list of T cell receptor beta chains from one sample in a study of chemoradiotherapy in HPV16-positive cancers. The data were produced by immunoSEQ multiplex PCR, yet TCRdb's version contains in-frame clones alone and is incomplete. The repertoire holds several thousand clones, with about 88% as singletons. The material sequenced was tumor tissue, taken from a patient who underwent chemoradiotherapy. The source is a human donor with HPV-associated anogenital cancer. Each CDR3 is given with its conserved first and last residue. D genes are given only for firm matches. Part of the rows lack a size; the others show once, few, many or a class for expanded clones.

TRBJ1-5	TRBV7-2	NA	14	NA	TGTGCCAGCAGCTTACAGCCCGGGGAACAGCCCCAGCATTTT	CASSLQPGEQPQHF
TRBJ1-1	TRBV19	NA	14	TRBD1	TGTGCCAGTAGTACTACACTCTTGGACAGGGAAGCTTTCTTT	CASSTTLLDREAFF
TRBJ2-4	TRBV29-1	NA	14	NA	TGCAGCGTCGTAGAATGGGGGCCCAAAAACATTCAGTACTTC	CSVVEWGPKNIQYF
TRBJ1-5	TRBV5-6	NA	15	NA	TGTGCCAGCAGCTTGGGTGGGTCCAGCAATCAGCCCCAGCATTTT	CASSLGGSSNQPQHF
TRBJ1-1	TRBV6-5	NA	13	NA	TGTGCCAGCAGTGAGACAGCGAACACTGAAGCTTTCTTT	CASSETANTEAFF
TRBJ2-1	TRBV5-5	NA	14	NA	TGTGCCAGCAGCTTGGAGGGGAGCAGCAATGAGCAGTTCTTC	CASSLEGSSNEQFF
TRBJ1-5	TRBV11-3	few	17	NA	TGTGCCAGCAGCTTAGACTCGCGGCAGGGGCCGATTCAGCCCCAGCATTTT	CASSLDSRQGPIQPQHF
TRBJ2-2	TRBV7-9	NA	16	TRBD1	TGTGCCAGCAGCGAATTGGGACAGGGAGGCACCGGGGAGCTGTTTTTT	CASSELGQGGTGELFF
TRBJ1-2	TRBV10-2	NA	15	NA	TGCGCCAGCAGTGAGTCCGGACAGCCCGGTCGTGGCTACACCTTC	CASSESGQPGRGYTF
TRBJ2-1	TRBV14	NA	17	TRBD2	TGTGCCAGCAGCTCCTACTCCCCCGGGGGACTAGCGGGAAGGCAGTTCTTC	CASSSYSPGGLAGRQFF
TRBJ1-6	TRBV2	NA	15	NA	TGTGCCAGCAGGGACGGACGTGGCGGCAATTCACCCCTCCACTTT	CASRDGRGGNSPLHF
TRBJ1-1	TRBV14	NA	15	TRBD1	TGTGCCAGCAGCCAGTACAGGGGGAGCAGCACTGAAGCTTTCTTT	CASSQYRGSSTEAFF
TRBJ1-2	TRBV7-9	NA	14	NA	TGTGCCAGCAGCTACCTGGGACGGGGGAATGGCTACACCTTC	CASSYLGRGNGYTF
TRBJ1-1	TRBV6-5	NA	13	TRBD1	TGTGCCAGCAGCCCGACTCTACAGGGGAAGGCTTTCTTT	CASSPTLQGKAFF
TRBJ1-3	TRBV29-1	NA	12	TRBD1	TGCAGCGCCGGGGACAGGGAAAACACCATATATTTT	CSAGDRENTIYF
TRBJ2-7	TRBV4-3	NA	14	NA	TGCGCCAGCAGCCAGGATCCGGGAGACTACGAGCAGTACTTC	CASSQDPGDYEQYF
TRBJ2-1	TRBV12-5	NA	15	TRBD2	TGTGCTAGTGGTCTAAATAGCGGGGGGGCGAGTGAGCAGTTCTTC	CASGLNSGGASEQFF
TRBJ2-3	TRBV7-9	few	13	NA	TGTGCCGGAGGGGGCGACAGCACAGATACGCAGTATTTT	CAGGGDSTDTQYF
TRBJ1-5	TRBV13	once	14	NA	TGTGCCAGCAGCGTTGGTAGGGACAATCAGCCCCAGCATTTT	CASSVGRDNQPQHF
TRBJ1-1	TRBV27	NA	14	NA	TGTGCCAGCAGTCCCGGACGGGGACGAACAGCGGCTTTCTTT	CASSPGRGRTAAFF
TRBJ2-1	TRBV11-2	once	16	TRBD2	TGTGCCAGCAGCTTAAGCCAAGCGGGAGGGCAAAATGAGCAGTTCTTC	CASSLSQAGGQNEQFF
TRBJ2-3	TRBV4-1	NA	16	TRBD2	TGCGCCAGCAGCCCCTTGAGCGGGGGGAGATCAGATACGCAGTATTTT	CASSPLSGGRSDTQYF
TRBJ2-5	TRBV30	NA	13	TRBD1	TGTGCCTGGCTCGGACAGGGGCGAGAGACCCAGTACTTC	CAWLGQGRETQYF
TRBJ2-7	TRBV5-1	NA	14	TRBD1	TGCGCCAGCAGCTTGGATGGACAGGGGTACGAGCAGTACTTC	CASSLDGQGYEQYF
TRBJ1-2	TRBV13	NA	15	NA	TGTGCCAGCAGCCCCAATGGGGAGATGGGCTATGGCTACACCTTC	CASSPNGEMGYGYTF
TRBJ2-7	TRBV6-5	few	13	TRBD1	TGTGCCAGCAGTCCCGGGACAGGGTTCGTCCAGTACTTC	CASSPGTGFVQYF
TRBJ1-1	TRBV18	large	14	NA	TGTGCCAGCTCACGTGACAGTAAGAACACTGAAGCTTTCTTT	CASSRDSKNTEAFF
TRBJ1-5	TRBV11-3	NA	17	NA	TGTGCCAGCAGCTTAGACCCGAAAAGGAACGGCAATCAGCCCCAGCATTTT	CASSLDPKRNGNQPQHF
TRBJ1-2	TRBV12-1	NA	15	NA	NA	CASSFGPGNNYGYTF
TRBJ2-7	TRBV5-4	NA	14	NA	TGTGCCAGCAGCTTGGGGACAGATATCTACGAGCAGTACTTC	CASSLGTDIYEQYF
TRBJ1-5	TRBV7-2	NA	13	NA	TGTGCCAGCAGCGGAGCGGGGAATCAGCCCCAGCATTTT	CASSGAGNQPQHF
TRBJ2-7	TRBV7-9	NA	15	TRBD1	TGTGCCAGCAGCTTATTGGCAGGGGGCTTCAACGAGCAGTACTTC	CASSLLAGGFNEQYF
TRBJ1-6	TRBV15	NA	17	NA	TGTGCCACCAGCAGAGATCGGGGGGGCAGTTCAAATTCACCCCTCCACTTT	CATSRDRGGSSNSPLHF
TRBJ2-2	TRBV5-1	NA	18	TRBD1	TGCGCCAGCAGCTCTCGCCCCGGGACAGGGTTGAACACCGGGGAGCTGTTTTTT	CASSSRPGTGLNTGELFF
TRBJ2-3	TRBV2	NA	17	NA	TGTGCCAGCAGCTCCGGTCGTCTAGTTAAGTCGTCAGATACGCAGTATTTT	CASSSGRLVKSSDTQYF
TRBJ1-2	TRBV7-9	NA	13	NA	TGTGCCAGCAGCTCTCAACCTAACTATGGCTACACCTTC	CASSSQPNYGYTF
TRBJ1-1	TRBV19	NA	13	NA	TGTGCCAGTACCCAGGGATCGCACACTGAAGCTTTCTTT	CASTQGSHTEAFF
TRBJ1-4	TRBV10-3	NA	16	NA	TGTGCCATCAGTCGCGGCCGGGGGCAATCTAATGAAAAACTGTTTTTT	CAISRGRGQSNEKLFF
TRBJ2-5	TRBV2	NA	10	NA	TGTGCCAGCAGAAAAGAGACCCAGTACTTC	CASRKETQYF
TRBJ2-5	TRBV5-1	NA	14	NA	TGCGCCAGCAGCTCTTTGACAGCCCGGGAGACCCAGTACTTC	CASSSLTARETQYF
TRBJ1-5	TRBV9	NA	14	TRBD1	TGTGCCAGCAGCGTTACAGGGGGCGGTCAGCCCCAGCATTTT	CASSVTGGGQPQHF
TRBJ2-2	TRBV27	NA	14	TRBD1	TGTGCCAGCAGACAGGGGAGGAACACCGGGGAGCTGTTTTTT	CASRQGRNTGELFF
TRBJ1-6	TRBV2	NA	12	NA	TGTGCCAGCAGGCAGGATTCTCAGGCCCTCCACTTT	CASRQDSQALHF
TRBJ2-5	TRBV6-5	once	13	NA	TGTGCCAGCAGTTACCAAGGGCAAGGGACCCAGTACTTC	CASSYQGQGTQYF
TRBJ2-5	TRBV5-1	NA	15	TRBD2	TGCGCCAGCAGCCCGGGACTAGCGGGACAAGAGACCCAGTACTTC	CASSPGLAGQETQYF
TRBJ2-5	TRBV10-2	NA	14	TRBD2	TGCGCCAGCAGCCCCGGGACTACAACAGAGACCCAGTACTTC	CASSPGTTTETQYF
TRBJ2-7	TRBV15	NA	16	TRBD2	TGTGCCACCAGCCCCGTAGGGGAGGGCCGATCCTACGAGCAGTACTTC	CATSPVGEGRSYEQYF
TRBJ1-5	TRBV6-1	once	13	NA	TGTGCCAGCAGCCGGGACCCCGAGGGGCCCCAGCATTTT	CASSRDPEGPQHF
TRBJ2-5	TRBV5-1	NA	13	TRBD1	TGCGCCAGCAGCTTTACAGGGGAGGAGACCCAGTACTTC	CASSFTGEETQYF
TRBJ2-3	TRBV6-4	NA	13	NA	TGTGCCAGCAGGCATCAGGTGGGCGGTACGCAGTATTTT	CASRHQVGGTQYF
TRBJ2-7	TRBV6-5	NA	10	NA	TGTGCCAGACTCTTCTACGAGCAGTACTTC	CARLFYEQYF
TRBJ1-2	TRBV2	NA	14	NA	TGTGCCAGCAGCCCCCTGAGTTCTAACTATGGCTACACCTTC	CASSPLSSNYGYTF
TRBJ2-3	TRBV11-3	NA	14	NA	TGTGCCAGCAGCTTAGCGGGAGCAACAGATACGCAGTATTTT	CASSLAGATDTQYF
TRBJ2-1	TRBV4-3	NA	13	NA	TGCGCCAGCAGCCCGGGACTTGCCCCGGGGCAGTTCTTC	CASSPGLAPGQFF
TRBJ1-6	TRBV30	NA	12	NA	TGTGCCTGGGGTAGGACTAATTCACCCCTCCACTTT	CAWGRTNSPLHF
TRBJ2-1	TRBV2	once	14	NA	TGTGCCAGCAGTGATTTCAGGGGGGGTAATGAGCAGTTCTTC	CASSDFRGGNEQFF
TRBJ1-1	TRBV6-6	NA	13	NA	TGTGCCAGCAGCTTCTACTTGAACACTGAAGCTTTCTTT	CASSFYLNTEAFF
TRBJ2-5	TRBV29-1	NA	12	NA	TGCAGCGTTGGGGACCTGGGGGAGACCCAGTACTTC	CSVGDLGETQYF
TRBJ2-3	TRBV7-2	NA	14	NA	TGTGCCAGCAGCCGGCTCAGCGGTGCCGATACGCAGTATTTT	CASSRLSGADTQYF
TRBJ2-1	TRBV7-6	NA	16	NA	TGTGCCAGCAGCTTAGCCAGGGGCCTTTCCTACAATGAGCAGTTCTTC	CASSLARGLSYNEQFF